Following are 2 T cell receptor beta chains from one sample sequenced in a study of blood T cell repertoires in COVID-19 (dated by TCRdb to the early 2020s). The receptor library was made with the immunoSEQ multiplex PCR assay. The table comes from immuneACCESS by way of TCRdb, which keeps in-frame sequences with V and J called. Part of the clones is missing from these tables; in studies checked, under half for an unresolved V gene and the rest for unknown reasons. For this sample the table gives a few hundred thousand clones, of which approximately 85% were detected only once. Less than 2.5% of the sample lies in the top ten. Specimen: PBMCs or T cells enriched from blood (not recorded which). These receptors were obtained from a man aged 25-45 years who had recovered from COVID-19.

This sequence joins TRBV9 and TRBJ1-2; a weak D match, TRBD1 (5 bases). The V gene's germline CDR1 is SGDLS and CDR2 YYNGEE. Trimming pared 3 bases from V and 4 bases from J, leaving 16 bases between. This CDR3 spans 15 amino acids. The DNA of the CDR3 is TGTGCCAGCAGCGCTGGGGGGGTAGGTGGCTATGGCTACACCTTC. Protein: CASSAGGVGGYGYTF.

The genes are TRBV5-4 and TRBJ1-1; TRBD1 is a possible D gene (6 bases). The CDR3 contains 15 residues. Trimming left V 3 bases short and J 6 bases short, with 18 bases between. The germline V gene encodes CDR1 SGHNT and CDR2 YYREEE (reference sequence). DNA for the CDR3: TGTGCCAGCAGCTCCGGCTTGGCAAAGGGGGCTGAAGCTTTCTTT. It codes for CASSSGLAKGAEAFF.